A selection of T cell receptor beta chains follows, all from one sample in a study of lung T cells in sarcoidosis with Löfgren's syndrome. TCRdb recomputed calls from the reads with MiXCR, one row per CDR3 protein. Here the sample spans fewer than 80,000 distinct CDR3 sequences, around 21% being singletons. Material: CD4+ T cells from PBMCs. These receptors all stem from a human donor with sarcoidosis (Löfgren's syndrome or another form), or a control subject (not recorded which). The CDR3 runs from the conserved cysteine through the conserved F or W. The D gene is left open where the match is weak. Only part of the rows carry a size: once, few, many, or a class if the clone is expanded.

>TRBJ1-2|TRBD1|many|TRBV25-1
CASSEYTGTVYGYTF
TGTGCCAGCAGTGAGTACACCGGGACAGTCTATGGCTACACCTTC
>TRBJ1-2|TRBD1|few|TRBV18
CASSPDRAGYTF
TGTGCCAGCTCACCAGACAGGGCTGGCTACACCTTC
>TRBJ1-1|NA|few|TRBV14
CASSQDLGELNTEAFF
TGTGCCAGCAGCCAAGATTTAGGGGAGTTGAACACTGAAGCTTTCTTT
>TRBJ1-4|TRBD1|NA|TRBV24-1
CATSDQVTGQVKEKLFF
TGTGCCACCAGCGACCAGGTCACGGGACAGGTGAAGGAAAAACTGTTTTTT
>TRBJ2-4|NA|many|TRBV4-1
CASSQDPKNIQYF
TGCGCCAGCAGCCAAGATCCCAAAAACATTCAGTACTTC
>TRBJ1-5|TRBD1|NA|TRBV12-3/TRBV12-4
CASSLDRGSNQPQHF
TGTGCCAGCAGCTTGGACAGGGGTTCGAATCAGCCCCAGCATTTT
>TRBJ1-4|NA|many|TRBV20-1
CLTGPGEKLFF
TGCCTCACGGGGCCTGGGGAAAAACTGTTTTTT
>TRBJ2-1|TRBD1|few|TRBV5-1
CASSLGGQGIYNEQFF
TGCGCCAGCAGCTTGGGGGGACAGGGGATATACAATGAGCAGTTCTTC
>TRBJ2-3|NA|many|TRBV7-2
CASTPSSREDTQYF
TGTGCCAGCACCCCATCTAGTAGGGAAGATACGCAGTATTTT
>TRBJ1-1|NA|few|TRBV12-3/TRBV12-4
CASIPQGTNLEAFF
TGTGCCAGCATTCCGCAGGGGACAAACCTAGAAGCTTTCTTT
>TRBJ2-1|NA|few|TRBV29-1
CSVVRDSYNEQFF
TGCAGCGTTGTGCGGGACTCCTACAATGAGCAGTTCTTC
>TRBJ1-1|NA|NA|TRBV29-1
CSARAGWGTEAFF
TGCAGCGCCCGGGCAGGGTGGGGCACTGAAGCTTTCTTT
>TRBJ2-1|TRBD2|many|TRBV27
CASSSPTSGRAHEQFF
TGTGCCAGCAGTTCCCCCACTAGCGGGAGGGCCCATGAGCAGTTCTTC
>TRBJ2-5|NA|few|TRBV5-1
CASSSQETQYF
TGCGCCAGCAGCTCCCAAGAGACCCAGTACTTC
>TRBJ1-2|TRBD1|many|TRBV6-1
CASSEGQGGGYTF
TGTGCCAGCAGTGAAGGACAGGGTGGAGGCTACACCTTC
>TRBJ2-7|NA|NA|TRBV6-1
CASSEGRHSYKEQYF
TGTGCCAGCAGTGAAGGCAGACACTCCTACAAGGAGCAGTACTTC
>TRBJ2-2|NA|NA|TRBV7-9
CASSPRAGELFF
TGTGCCAGCAGCCCAAGGGCCGGGGAGCTGTTTTTT
>TRBJ2-4|NA|many|TRBV6-1
CASTVSAGGGIQYF
TGTGCCAGCACTGTATCGGCAGGGGGAGGAATTCAGTACTTC
>TRBJ2-1|NA|NA|TRBV19
CASRPPGASHNEQFF
TGTGCCAGTAGGCCTCCCGGGGCCAGCCACAATGAGCAGTTCTTC
>TRBJ2-5|NA|many|TRBV7-7
CASSSYTRDRKETQYF
TGTGCCAGCAGCTCCTACACTAGGGACCGAAAAGAGACCCAGTACTTC
>TRBJ1-1|NA|NA|TRBV18
CASSPLGDTEAFF
TGTGCCAGCTCACCACTGGGGGACACTGAAGCTTTCTTT
>TRBJ2-3|NA|many|TRBV20-1
CSARGPADTQYF
TGCAGTGCTAGAGGACCTGCAGATACGCAGTATTTT
>TRBJ2-3|TRBD1|NA|TRBV27
CASSPIRRTGSLTDTRYF
TGTGCCAGCAGTCCCATCCGTCGGACAGGTAGCCTTACGGATACGCGGTATTTT
>TRBJ1-4|TRBD1|NA|TRBV5-1
CASRIGQATNEKLFF
TGCGCCAGCAGGATCGGACAGGCAACTAATGAAAAACTGTTTTTT
>TRBJ1-5|NA|NA|TRBV12-3/TRBV12-4
CASSSRGGLERNQPQHF
TGTGCCAGCAGTTCAAGGGGGGGACTCGAACGTAATCAGCCCCAGCATTTT
>TRBJ1-5|NA|few|TRBV12-3/TRBV12-4
CTSSLARNQPQHF
TGTACCAGCAGTTTAGCGCGGAATCAGCCCCAGCATTTT
>TRBJ1-6|NA|many|TRBV27
CASSLSGGFGYNSPLHF
TGTGCCAGCAGTTTATCTGGGGGATTTGGTTATAATTCACCCCTCCACTTT
>TRBJ1-2|TRBD1|few|TRBV28
CASSLRDRGRYGYTF
TGTGCCAGCAGTTTACGAGACAGGGGAAGGTATGGCTACACCTTC
>TRBJ2-6|NA|NA|TRBV15
CATRYRAGANVLTF
TGTGCCACCAGGTACAGGGCTGGGGCCAACGTCCTGACTTTC
>TRBJ2-3|NA|many|TRBV27
CASSPHSTDTQYF
TGTGCCAGCAGTCCCCATAGCACAGATACGCAGTATTTT
>TRBJ1-2|NA|NA|TRBV6-1
CAGGRAERPLNYGYTF
TGTGCCGGCGGTCGGGCAGAGAGGCCCTTAAACTATGGCTACACCTTC
>TRBJ2-1|NA|many|TRBV27
CASTGTYNEQFF
TGTGCCAGCACGGGAACGTACAATGAGCAGTTCTTC
>TRBJ2-3|TRBD2|few|TRBV5-1
CASSFGLAGGRSTDTQYF
TGCGCCAGCAGCTTCGGACTAGCGGGGGGCCGGAGCACAGATACGCAGTATTTT
>TRBJ2-3|TRBD2|many|TRBV28
CASSGRPLAGYFTDTQYF
TGTGCCAGCAGTGGAAGACCACTAGCGGGATACTTCACAGATACGCAGTATTTT
>TRBJ1-1|TRBD1|few|TRBV5-5
CASTQDRGPEAFF
TGTGCCAGCACGCAGGACAGGGGGCCTGAAGCTTTCTTT
>TRBJ1-1|TRBD1|NA|TRBV28
CASSSTGRDTEAFF
TGTGCTAGCAGCTCGACAGGGAGGGACACTGAAGCTTTCTTT
>TRBJ2-1|NA|once|TRBV7-3
CASSLALTGYNEQFF
TGTGCCAGCAGCTTAGCACTAACGGGATACAATGAGCAGTTCTTC
>TRBJ2-7|TRBD2|NA|TRBV5-6
CASSLRELAGGLRYEQYF
TGTGCCAGCAGCTTGAGGGAGCTAGCGGGAGGGCTCAGGTACGAGCAGTACTTC
>TRBJ2-3|NA|NA|TRBV19
CASSISGGTSTDTQYF
TGTGCCAGTAGTATCTCGGGGGGCACTAGCACAGATACGCAGTATTTT
>TRBJ2-3|NA|NA|TRBV20-1
CSASDPQGADTRYF
TGCAGTGCTTCGGATCCTCAGGGAGCAGATACGCGGTATTTT
>TRBJ1-5|NA|few|TRBV12-3/TRBV12-4
CASSLFAGQGNQPQHF
TGTGCCAGCAGTTTATTCGCAGGGCAGGGAAATCAGCCCCAGCATTTT
>TRBJ2-1|NA|few|TRBV5-4
CASRQGGASSSYNEQFF
TGTGCCAGCAGACAGGGTGGGGCGAGTAGCTCCTACAATGAGCAGTTCTTC
>TRBJ1-2|NA|few|TRBV11-2
CASSAMTANYGYTF
TGTGCCAGCAGCGCCATGACAGCTAACTATGGCTACACCTTC
>TRBJ2-3|TRBD2|many|TRBV29-1
CSANGLAGPTDTQYF
TGCAGCGCCAACGGACTAGCGGGACCCACAGATACGCAGTATTTT
>TRBJ2-3|TRBD2|many|TRBV10-3
CAINSGLAGGTDTQYF
TGTGCCATCAATAGTGGACTAGCGGGAGGCACAGATACGCAGTATTTT
>TRBJ2-1|TRBD2|few|TRBV11-2
CASSPMGLAGRLSYNEQFF
TGTGCCAGCAGCCCCATGGGGCTAGCGGGGCGCCTATCCTACAATGAGCAGTTCTTC
>TRBJ2-1|TRBD2|many|TRBV6-2/TRBV6-3
CASSSRGLAGGNEQFF
TGTGCCAGCAGTTCCCGAGGACTAGCGGGAGGCAATGAGCAGTTCTTC
>TRBJ2-7|TRBD2|NA|TRBV18
CASSPRLAGEWVEQYF
TGTGCCAGCTCACCACGACTAGCGGGAGAGTGGGTCGAGCAGTACTTC
>TRBJ2-7|NA|NA|TRBV19
CASSIGGVSYEQYF
TGTGCCAGTAGTATAGGGGGAGTAAGCTACGAGCAGTACTTC
>TRBJ2-3|NA|few|TRBV12-5
CASGSGRTRTDTQYF
TGTGCTAGTGGTTCCGGAAGGACCCGCACAGATACGCAGTATTTT
>TRBJ2-5|NA|NA|TRBV3-1
CASSKKLGYPETQYF
TGTGCCAGCAGCAAAAAACTAGGTTACCCTGAGACCCAGTACTTC
>TRBJ2-3|TRBD1|few|TRBV29-1
CSAVPGQGGDTQYF
TGCAGCGCCGTCCCGGGACAGGGAGGAGATACGCAGTATTTT
>TRBJ1-2|TRBD1|NA|TRBV25-1
CASKQSRGEGSYTF
TGTGCCAGCAAGCAAAGCAGGGGGGAAGGAAGCTACACCTTC
>TRBJ1-4|NA|many|TRBV27
CASSFRAHNEKLFF
TGTGCCAGCAGTTTTAGAGCTCATAATGAAAAACTGTTTTTT